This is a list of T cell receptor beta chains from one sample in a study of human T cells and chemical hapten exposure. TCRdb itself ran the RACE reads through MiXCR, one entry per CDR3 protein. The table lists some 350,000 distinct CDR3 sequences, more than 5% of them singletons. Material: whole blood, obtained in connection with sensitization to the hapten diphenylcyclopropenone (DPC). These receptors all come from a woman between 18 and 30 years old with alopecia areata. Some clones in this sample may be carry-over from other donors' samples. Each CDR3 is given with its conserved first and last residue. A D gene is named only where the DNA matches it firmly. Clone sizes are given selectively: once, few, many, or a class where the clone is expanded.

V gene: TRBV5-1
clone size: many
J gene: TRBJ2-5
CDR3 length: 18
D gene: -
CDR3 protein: CASSVAPIRPDHGETQYF
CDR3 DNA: TGCGCCAGCAGTGTCGCCCCCATCAGGCCTGATCATGGGGAGACCCAGTACTTC

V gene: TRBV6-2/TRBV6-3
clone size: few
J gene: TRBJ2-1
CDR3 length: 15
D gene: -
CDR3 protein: CASSLRAGSYNEQFF
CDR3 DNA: TGTGCCAGCAGTTTAAGGGCGGGTTCCTACAATGAGCAGTTCTTC

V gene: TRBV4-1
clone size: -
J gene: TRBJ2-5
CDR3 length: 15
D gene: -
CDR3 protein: CASSQVRDGPETQYF
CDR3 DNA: TGCGCCAGCAGCCAAGTCAGGGATGGCCCAGAGACCCAGTACTTC

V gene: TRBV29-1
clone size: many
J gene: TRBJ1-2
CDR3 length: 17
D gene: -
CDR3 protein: CSVEDPDVLLQRDGYTF
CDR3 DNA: TGCAGCGTTGAAGACCCTGACGTACTACTCCAACGAGATGGCTACACCTTC

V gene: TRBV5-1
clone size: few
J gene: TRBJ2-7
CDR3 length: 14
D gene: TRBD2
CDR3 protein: CASSWSGRVYEQYF
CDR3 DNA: TGCGCCAGCAGTTGGAGTGGGAGGGTTTACGAGCAGTACTTC

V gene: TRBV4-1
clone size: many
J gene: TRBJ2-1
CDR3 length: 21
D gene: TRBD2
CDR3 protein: CASSQELAGANPHILSNEQFF
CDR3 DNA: TGCGCCAGCAGCCAAGAACTAGCGGGGGCTAACCCTCACATCCTCTCGAATGAGCAGTTCTTC

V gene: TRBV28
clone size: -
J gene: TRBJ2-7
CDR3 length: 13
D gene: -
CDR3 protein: CASSSPSGDPQYF
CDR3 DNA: TGTGCCAGCAGTTCCCCCTCCGGGGACCCGCAGTACTTC

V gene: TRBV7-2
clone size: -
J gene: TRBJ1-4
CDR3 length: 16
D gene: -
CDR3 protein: CASSSESQTTNEKLFF
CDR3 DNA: TGTGCCAGCAGCTCGGAAAGTCAGACAACTAATGAAAAACTGTTTTTT

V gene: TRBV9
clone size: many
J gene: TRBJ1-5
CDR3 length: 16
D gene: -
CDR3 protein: CASSVGDPGVDQPQHF
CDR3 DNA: TGTGCCAGCAGCGTGGGGGACCCGGGGGTTGATCAGCCCCAGCATTTT

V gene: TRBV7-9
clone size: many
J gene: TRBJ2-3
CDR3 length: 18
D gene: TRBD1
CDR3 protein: CASSLYGTANLSTDTQYF
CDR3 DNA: TGTGCCAGCAGCTTATACGGGACAGCTAATCTCTCCACAGATACGCAGTATTTT

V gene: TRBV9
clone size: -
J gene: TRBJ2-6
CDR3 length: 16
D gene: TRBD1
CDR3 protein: CASSPQGASGANVLTF
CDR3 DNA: TGTGCCAGCAGCCCACAGGGGGCCTCTGGGGCCAACGTCCTGACTTTC

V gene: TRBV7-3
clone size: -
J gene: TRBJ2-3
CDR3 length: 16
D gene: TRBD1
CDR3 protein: CASSLEGQGDLDTQYF
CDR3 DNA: TGTGCCAGCAGCCTAGAGGGACAGGGGGATTTGGATACGCAGTATTTT

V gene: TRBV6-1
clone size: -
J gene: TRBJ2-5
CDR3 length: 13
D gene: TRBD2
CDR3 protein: CASRARGGETQYF
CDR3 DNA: TGTGCCAGCAGGGCCCGGGGGGGAGAGACCCAGTACTTC

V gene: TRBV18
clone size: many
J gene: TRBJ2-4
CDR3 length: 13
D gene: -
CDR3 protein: CASSPRQENIQYF
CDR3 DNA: TGTGCCAGCTCACCCCGACAGGAAAACATTCAGTACTTC

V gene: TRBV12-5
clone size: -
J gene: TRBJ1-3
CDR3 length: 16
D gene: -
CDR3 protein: CASGRRGGLTGNTIYF
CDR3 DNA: TGTGCTAGTGGTCGCCGTGGGGGTTTAACTGGAAACACCATATATTTT

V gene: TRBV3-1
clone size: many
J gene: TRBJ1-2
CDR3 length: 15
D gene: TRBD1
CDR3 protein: CASSQGLGQSYGYTF
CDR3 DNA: TGTGCCAGCAGCCAGGGGCTGGGACAGTCTTATGGCTACACCTTC

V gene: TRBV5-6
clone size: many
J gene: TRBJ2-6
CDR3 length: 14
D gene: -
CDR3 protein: CASSHISGANVLTF
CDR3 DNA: TGTGCCAGCAGTCATATCTCTGGGGCCAACGTCCTGACTTTC

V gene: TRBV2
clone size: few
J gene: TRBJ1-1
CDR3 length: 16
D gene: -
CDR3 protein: CASSEGVEGPNTEAFF
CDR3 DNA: TGTGCCAGCAGTGAAGGTGTCGAGGGACCGAACACTGAAGCTTTCTTT

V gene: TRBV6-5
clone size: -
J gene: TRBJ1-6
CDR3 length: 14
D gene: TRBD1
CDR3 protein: CASSYRGLASPLHF
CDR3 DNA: TGTGCCAGCAGCTACAGGGGATTGGCTTCACCCCTCCACTTT

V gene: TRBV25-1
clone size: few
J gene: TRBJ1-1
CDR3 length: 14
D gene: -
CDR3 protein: CASSGAGRDTEAFF
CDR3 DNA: TGTGCCAGCAGTGGAGCAGGGAGAGACACTGAAGCTTTCTTT

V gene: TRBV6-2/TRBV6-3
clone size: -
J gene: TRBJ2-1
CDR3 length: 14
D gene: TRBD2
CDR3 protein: CASIYSGGASEQFF
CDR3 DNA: TGTGCCAGCATTTATAGCGGGGGGGCAAGTGAGCAGTTCTTC

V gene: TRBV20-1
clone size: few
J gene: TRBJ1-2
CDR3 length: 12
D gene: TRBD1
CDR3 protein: CSARGQGFGYTF
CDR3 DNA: TGCAGTGCTAGGGGACAGGGGTTCGGCTACACCTTC

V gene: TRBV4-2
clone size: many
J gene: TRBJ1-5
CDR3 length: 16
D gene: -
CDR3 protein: CASSQGQADSNQPQHF
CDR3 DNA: TGTGCCAGCAGCCAGGGGCAGGCAGATAGCAATCAGCCCCAGCATTTT

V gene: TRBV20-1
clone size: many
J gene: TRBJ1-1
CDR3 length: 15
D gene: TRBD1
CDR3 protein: CSATRDSIMNTEAFF
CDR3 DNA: TGCAGTGCTACCCGGGACAGTATAATGAACACTGAAGCTTTCTTT

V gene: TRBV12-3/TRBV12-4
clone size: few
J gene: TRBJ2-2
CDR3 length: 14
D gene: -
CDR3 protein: CASRPGTLIGELFF
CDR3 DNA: TGTGCCAGCAGGCCCGGGACATTGATCGGGGAGCTGTTTTTT

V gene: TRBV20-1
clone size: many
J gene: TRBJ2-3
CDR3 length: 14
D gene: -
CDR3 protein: CSALNRKYTDTQYF
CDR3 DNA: TGCAGTGCACTTAACCGAAAATACACAGATACGCAGTATTTT

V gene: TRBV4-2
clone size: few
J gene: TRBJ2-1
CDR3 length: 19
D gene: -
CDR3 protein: CASSQPYGVPPSSYNEQFF
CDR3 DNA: TGTGCCAGCAGCCAACCCTACGGAGTCCCCCCCAGCTCCTACAATGAGCAGTTCTTC

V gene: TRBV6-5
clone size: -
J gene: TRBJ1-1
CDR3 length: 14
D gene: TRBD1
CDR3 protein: CASSYEDRGTEAFF
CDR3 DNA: TGTGCCAGCAGTTACGAGGACAGGGGCACTGAAGCTTTCTTT

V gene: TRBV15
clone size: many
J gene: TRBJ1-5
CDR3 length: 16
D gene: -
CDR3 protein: CATSREYARGNQPQHF
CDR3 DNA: TGTGCCACCAGCAGAGAGTATGCCCGTGGCAATCAGCCCCAGCATTTT